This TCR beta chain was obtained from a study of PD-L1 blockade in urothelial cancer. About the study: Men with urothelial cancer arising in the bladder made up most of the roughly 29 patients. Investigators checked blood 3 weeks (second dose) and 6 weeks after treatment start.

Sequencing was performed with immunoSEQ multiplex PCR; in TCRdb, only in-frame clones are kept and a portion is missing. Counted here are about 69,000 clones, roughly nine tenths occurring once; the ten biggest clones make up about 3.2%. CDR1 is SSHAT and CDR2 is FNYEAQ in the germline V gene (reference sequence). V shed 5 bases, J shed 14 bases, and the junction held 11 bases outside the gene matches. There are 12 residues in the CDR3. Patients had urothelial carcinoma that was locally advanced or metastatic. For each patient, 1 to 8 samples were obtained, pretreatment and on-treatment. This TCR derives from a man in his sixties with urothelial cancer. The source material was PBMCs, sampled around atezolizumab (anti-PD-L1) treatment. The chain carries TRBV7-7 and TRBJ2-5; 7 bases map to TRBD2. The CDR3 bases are TGTGCCAGCAGCCCAAAGCCCGGGACTACATACTTC. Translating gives CASSPKPGTTYF.